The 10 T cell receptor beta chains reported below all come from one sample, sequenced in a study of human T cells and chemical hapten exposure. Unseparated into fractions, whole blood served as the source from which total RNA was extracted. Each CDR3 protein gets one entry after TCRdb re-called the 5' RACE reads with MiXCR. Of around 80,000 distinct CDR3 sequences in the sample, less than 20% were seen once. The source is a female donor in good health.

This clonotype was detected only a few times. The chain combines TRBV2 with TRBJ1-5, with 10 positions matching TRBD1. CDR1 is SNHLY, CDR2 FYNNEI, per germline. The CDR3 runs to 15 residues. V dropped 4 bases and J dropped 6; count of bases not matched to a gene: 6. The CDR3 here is CASSGTGGSSQPQHF. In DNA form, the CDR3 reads TGTGCCAGCAGTGGGACAGGGGGTAGTAGTCAGCCCCAGCATTTT.

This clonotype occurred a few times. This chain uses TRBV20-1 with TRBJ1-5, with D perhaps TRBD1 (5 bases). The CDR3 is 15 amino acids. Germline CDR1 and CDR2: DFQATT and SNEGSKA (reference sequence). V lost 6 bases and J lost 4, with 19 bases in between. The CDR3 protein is CSARMGGSGNQPQHF. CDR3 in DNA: TGCAGTGCCCGAATGGGGGGGAGCGGGAATCAGCCCCAGCATTTT.

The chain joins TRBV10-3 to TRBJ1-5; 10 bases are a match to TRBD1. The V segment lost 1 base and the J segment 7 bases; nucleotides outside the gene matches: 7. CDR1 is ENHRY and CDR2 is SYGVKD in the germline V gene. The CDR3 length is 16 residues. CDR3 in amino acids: CAISELDRGPEQPQHF. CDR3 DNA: TGTGCCATCAGTGAGTTAGACAGGGGGCCGGAGCAGCCCCAGCATTTT.

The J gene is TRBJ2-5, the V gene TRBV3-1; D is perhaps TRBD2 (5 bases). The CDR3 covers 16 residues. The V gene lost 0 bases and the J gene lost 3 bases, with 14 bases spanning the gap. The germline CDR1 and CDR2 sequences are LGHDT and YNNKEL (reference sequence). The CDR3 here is CASSQDRGRKEETQYF. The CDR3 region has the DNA TGTGCCAGCAGCCAAGATAGAGGGCGAAAAGAAGAGACCCAGTACTTC.

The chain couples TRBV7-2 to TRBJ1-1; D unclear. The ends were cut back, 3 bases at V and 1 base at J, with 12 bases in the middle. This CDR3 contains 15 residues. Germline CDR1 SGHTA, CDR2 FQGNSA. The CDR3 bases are TGTGCCAGCAGCTTCTACTCCGGGCCGAACACTGAAGCTTTCTTT. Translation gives CASSFYSGPNTEAFF.

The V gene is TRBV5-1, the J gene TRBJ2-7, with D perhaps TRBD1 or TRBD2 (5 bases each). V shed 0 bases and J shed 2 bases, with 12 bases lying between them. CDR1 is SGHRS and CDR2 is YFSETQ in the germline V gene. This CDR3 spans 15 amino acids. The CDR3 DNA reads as TGCGCCAGCAGCTTGGAGATCGGGACCCCCTACGAGCAGTACTTC. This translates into CASSLEIGTPYEQYF. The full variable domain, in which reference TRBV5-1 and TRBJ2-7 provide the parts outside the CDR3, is KAGVTQTPRYLIKTRGQQVTLSCSPISGHRSVSWYQQTPGQGLQFLFEYFSETQRNKGNFPGRFSGRQFSNSRSEMNVSTLELGDSALYLCASSLEIGTPYEQYFGPGTRLTVT.

The CDR3: CASSPPGFGYTF. The CDR3 nucleotides read TGTGCCAGCAGCCCCCCAGGGTTTGGCTACACCTTC. The genes are TRBV3-1 and TRBJ1-2, with D possibly matching TRBD1 (5 bases). V was clipped by 4 bases and J by 7 bases, with 10 bases between them. Germline V gene data show CDR1 as LGHDT and CDR2 as YNNKEL (reference sequence). CDR3 length: 12 residues.

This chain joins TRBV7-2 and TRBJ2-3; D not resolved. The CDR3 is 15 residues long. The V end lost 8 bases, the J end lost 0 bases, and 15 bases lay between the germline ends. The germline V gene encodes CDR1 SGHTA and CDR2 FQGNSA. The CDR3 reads CASSRRVSSTDTQYF. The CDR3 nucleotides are TGTGCCAGCTCACGACGGGTATCTAGCACAGATACGCAGTATTTT.

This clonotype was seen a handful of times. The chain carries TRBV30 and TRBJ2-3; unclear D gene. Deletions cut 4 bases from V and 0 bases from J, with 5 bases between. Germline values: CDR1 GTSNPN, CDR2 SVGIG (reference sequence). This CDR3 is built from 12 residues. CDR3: CAWTLSTDTQYF. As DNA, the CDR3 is TGTGCCTGGACCCTGAGCACAGATACGCAGTATTTT.

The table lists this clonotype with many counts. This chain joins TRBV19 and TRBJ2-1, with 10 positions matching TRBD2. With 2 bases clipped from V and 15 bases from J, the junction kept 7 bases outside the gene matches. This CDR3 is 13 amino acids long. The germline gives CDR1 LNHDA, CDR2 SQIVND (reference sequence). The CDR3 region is CASSITASGSGFF. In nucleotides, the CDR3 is TGTGCCAGTAGTATAACGGCTAGCGGGAGTGGGTTCTTC.